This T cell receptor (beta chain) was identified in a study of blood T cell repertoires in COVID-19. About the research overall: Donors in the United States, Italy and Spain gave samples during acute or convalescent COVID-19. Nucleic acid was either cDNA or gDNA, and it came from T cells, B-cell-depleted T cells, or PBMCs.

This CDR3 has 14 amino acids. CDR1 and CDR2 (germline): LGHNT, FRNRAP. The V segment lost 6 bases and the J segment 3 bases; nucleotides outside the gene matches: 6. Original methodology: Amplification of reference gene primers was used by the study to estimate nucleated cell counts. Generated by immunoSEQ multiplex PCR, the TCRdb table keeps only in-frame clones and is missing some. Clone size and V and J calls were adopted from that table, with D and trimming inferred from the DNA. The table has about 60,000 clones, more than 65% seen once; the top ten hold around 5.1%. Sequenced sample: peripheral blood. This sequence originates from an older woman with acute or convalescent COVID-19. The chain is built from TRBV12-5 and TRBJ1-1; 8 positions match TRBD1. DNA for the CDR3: TGTGCTAGTGGGCGGACAGGGACCCACACTGAAGCTTTCTTT. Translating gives CASGRTGTHTEAFF.